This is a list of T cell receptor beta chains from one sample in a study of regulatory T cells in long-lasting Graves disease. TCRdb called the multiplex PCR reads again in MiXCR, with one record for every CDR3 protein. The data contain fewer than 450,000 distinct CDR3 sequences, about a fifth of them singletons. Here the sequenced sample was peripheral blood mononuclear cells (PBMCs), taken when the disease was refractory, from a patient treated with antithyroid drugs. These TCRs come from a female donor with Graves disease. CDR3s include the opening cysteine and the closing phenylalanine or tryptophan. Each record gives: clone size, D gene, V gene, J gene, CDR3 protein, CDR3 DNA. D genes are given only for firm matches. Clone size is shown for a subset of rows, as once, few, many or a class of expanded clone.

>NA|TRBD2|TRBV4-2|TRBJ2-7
CASSQPGTSGKRHEQYF
TGTGCCAGCAGCCAACCCGGGACTAGCGGGAAACGACACGAGCAGTACTTC
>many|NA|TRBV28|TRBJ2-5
CASSRTGEGAETQYF
TGTGCCAGCAGTCGAACAGGGGAGGGGGCAGAGACCCAGTACTTC
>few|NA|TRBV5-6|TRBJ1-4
CASSLRGALGEKLFF
TGTGCCAGCAGCTTGAGAGGGGCTCTTGGTGAAAAACTGTTTTTT
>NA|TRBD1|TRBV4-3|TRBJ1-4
CASSPKGAGEKLFF
TGCGCCAGCAGCCCAAAGGGGGCCGGCGAAAAACTGTTTTTT
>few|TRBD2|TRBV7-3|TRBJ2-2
CASGSSGITGELFF
TGTGCCAGCGGTTCTAGCGGAATTACCGGGGAGCTGTTTTTT
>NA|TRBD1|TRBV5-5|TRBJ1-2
CASSLVGTGGYGYTF
TGTGCCAGCAGCTTAGTCGGGACAGGGGGCTATGGCTACACCTTC
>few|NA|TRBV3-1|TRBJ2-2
CASSQEARRTVNTGELFF
TGTGCCAGCAGCCAAGAAGCTCGTCGGACGGTGAACACCGGGGAGCTGTTTTTT
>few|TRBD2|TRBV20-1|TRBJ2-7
CSAGSGRGTGEQYF
TGCAGTGCTGGGAGCGGGAGGGGAACAGGCGAGCAGTACTTC
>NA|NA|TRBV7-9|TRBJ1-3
CASSHVAGGNTIYF
TGTGCCAGCAGCCACGTCGCCGGTGGAAACACCATATATTTT
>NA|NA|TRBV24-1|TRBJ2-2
CATSDLRDANTGELFF
TGTGCCACCAGTGACCTCAGGGATGCGAACACCGGGGAGCTGTTTTTT
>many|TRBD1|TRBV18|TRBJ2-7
CASSTGTGTYEQYF
TGTGCCAGCAGTACCGGGACAGGGACCTACGAGCAGTACTTC
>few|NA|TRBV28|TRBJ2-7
CASTGTSYEQYF
TGTGCCAGCACCGGGACTTCGTACGAGCAGTACTTC
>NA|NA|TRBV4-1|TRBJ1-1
CASSQGVQILNTEAFF
TGCGCCAGCAGCCAGGGGGTACAGATATTGAACACTGAAGCTTTCTTT
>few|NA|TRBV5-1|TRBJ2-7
CASSLVLMGREQYF
TGCGCCAGCAGCTTGGTCCTTATGGGGCGGGAGCAGTACTTC
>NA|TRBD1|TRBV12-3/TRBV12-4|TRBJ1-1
CASRTGENTEAFF
TGTGCCAGCAGGACAGGGGAGAACACTGAAGCTTTCTTT
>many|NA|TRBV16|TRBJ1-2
CASSHTHSDGYTF
TGTGCCAGCAGCCATACTCACAGCGATGGCTACACCTTC
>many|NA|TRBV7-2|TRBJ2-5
CASSTHRETQYF
TGTGCCAGCAGCACACATAGAGAGACCCAGTACTTC
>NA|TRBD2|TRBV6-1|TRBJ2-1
CASTPLSGSVNEQFF
TGTGCCAGCACCCCCCTCAGCGGGAGTGTGAATGAGCAGTTCTTC
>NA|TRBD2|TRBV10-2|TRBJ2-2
CASKVASGGYTGELFF
TGCGCCAGCAAAGTGGCTAGCGGGGGCTACACCGGGGAGCTGTTTTTT
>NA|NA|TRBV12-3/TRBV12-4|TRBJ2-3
CASSFRTVADTQYF
TGTGCCAGCAGCTTCCGGACAGTGGCGGATACGCAGTATTTT
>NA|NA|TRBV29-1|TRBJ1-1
CSARRAGNVNTEAFF
TGCAGCGCCAGAAGGGCAGGAAATGTGAACACTGAAGCTTTCTTT
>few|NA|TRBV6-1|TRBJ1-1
CASSGNRGLRNTEAFF
TGTGCCAGCAGTGGCAATCGGGGACTTCGGAACACTGAAGCTTTCTTT
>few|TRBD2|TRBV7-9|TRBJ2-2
CASSGPSGRTGELFF
TGTGCCAGCAGCGGCCCTAGCGGGAGAACCGGGGAGCTGTTTTTT
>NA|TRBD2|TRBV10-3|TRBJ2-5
CAISGGSGRGQETQYF
TGTGCCATCAGTGGAGGCAGCGGGAGGGGTCAAGAGACCCAGTACTTC
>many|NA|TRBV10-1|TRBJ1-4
CASSEGSNEKLFF
TGCGCCAGCAGTGAGGGAAGTAATGAAAAACTGTTTTTT
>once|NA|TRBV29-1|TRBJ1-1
CSPIWAGDPRMNTEAFF
TGCAGCCCCATTTGGGCAGGGGACCCCCGCATGAACACTGAAGCTTTCTTT